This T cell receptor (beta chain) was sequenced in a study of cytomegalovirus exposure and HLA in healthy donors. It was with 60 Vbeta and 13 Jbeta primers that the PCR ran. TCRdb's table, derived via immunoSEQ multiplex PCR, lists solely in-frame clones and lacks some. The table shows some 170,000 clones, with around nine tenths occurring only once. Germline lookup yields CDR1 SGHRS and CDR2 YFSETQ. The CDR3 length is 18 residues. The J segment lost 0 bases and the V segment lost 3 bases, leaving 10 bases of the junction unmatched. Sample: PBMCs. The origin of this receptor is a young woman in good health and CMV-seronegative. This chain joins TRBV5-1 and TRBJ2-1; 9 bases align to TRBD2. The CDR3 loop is CASSSWGSGRASYNEQFF. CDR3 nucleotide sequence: TGCGCCAGCAGCTCCTGGGGTAGCGGGAGAGCCTCCTACAATGAGCAGTTCTTC.